This T cell receptor beta chain appears in the sequencing data of a study of CD8+ T cells in alopecia areata. Study outcomes and limitations: Higher clonality was seen in lesional scalp than in normal scalp, especially in alopecia totalis/universalis.

Extracted from the samples, RNA was reverse transcribed into cDNA to serve as the sequencing template. Repertoires were generated with immunoSEQ multiplex PCR, while TCRdb's copy carries only in-frame clones and drops some. The sample holds 89,000 or so clones, just over 50% seen once. J was trimmed by 7 bases and V by 4 bases; bases with no gene match: 8. From germline, CDR1 is GTSNPN and CDR2 SVGIG (reference sequence). This CDR3 has 14 residues. The study team obtained lesional scalp punch biopsies and peripheral blood from alopecia areata patients. Sorting of PBMCs yielded the CD4+ and CD8+ T cells. This clone was seen a handful of times. No antigen is known for it.

The TCR originated in a human donor with alopecia areata. This rearrangement joins TRBV30 to TRBJ2-1, with TRBD2 matching over 9 bases. The sample was NKG2D-high CD8+ T cells sorted from blood. The CDR3 region is CAWNPAGGPNEQFF. CDR3 coding DNA: TGTGCCTGGAACCCTGCGGGAGGGCCGAATGAGCAGTTCTTC.